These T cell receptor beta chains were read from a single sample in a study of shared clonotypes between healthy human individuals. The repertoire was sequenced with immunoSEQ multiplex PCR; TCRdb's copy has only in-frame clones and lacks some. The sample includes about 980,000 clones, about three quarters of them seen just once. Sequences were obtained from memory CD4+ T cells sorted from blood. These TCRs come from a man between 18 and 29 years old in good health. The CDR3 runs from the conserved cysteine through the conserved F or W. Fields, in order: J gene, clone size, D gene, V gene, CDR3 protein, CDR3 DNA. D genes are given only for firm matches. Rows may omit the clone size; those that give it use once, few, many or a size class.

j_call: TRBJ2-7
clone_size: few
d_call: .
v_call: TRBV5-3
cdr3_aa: CARSLREPKGLIDEQYF
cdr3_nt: TGTGCCAGAAGCTTGAGGGAACCCAAGGGGTTAATCGACGAGCAGTACTTC

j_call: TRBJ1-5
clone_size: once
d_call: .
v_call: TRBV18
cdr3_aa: CASSPPSLEGQPQHF
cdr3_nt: TGTGCCAGCTCACCCCCATCGTTAGAGGGTCAGCCCCAGCATTTT

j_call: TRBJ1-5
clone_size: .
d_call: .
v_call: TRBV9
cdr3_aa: CASSVGHSGGQPQHF
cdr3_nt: TGTGCCAGCAGCGTAGGACACTCCGGAGGGCAGCCCCAGCATTTT

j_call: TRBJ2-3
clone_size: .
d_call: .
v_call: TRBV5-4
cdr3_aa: CASSSLDSSRADTQYF
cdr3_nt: TGTGCCAGCAGCTCCCTCGACTCTAGCCGGGCAGATACGCAGTATTTT

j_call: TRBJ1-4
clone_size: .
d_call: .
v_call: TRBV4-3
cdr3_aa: CASSQEGAVGEEKLFF
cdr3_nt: TGCGCCAGCAGCCAAGAAGGAGCGGTTGGGGAAGAAAAACTGTTTTTT

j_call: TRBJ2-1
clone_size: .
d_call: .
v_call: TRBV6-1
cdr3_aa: CASTALFYNEQFF
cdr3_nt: TGTGCCAGCACCGCCCTATTCTACAATGAGCAGTTCTTC

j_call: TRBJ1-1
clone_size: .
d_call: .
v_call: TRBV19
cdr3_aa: CASIGGLLRGEAFF
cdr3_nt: TGTGCCAGTATTGGAGGCCTCCTTCGGGGGGAAGCTTTCTTT

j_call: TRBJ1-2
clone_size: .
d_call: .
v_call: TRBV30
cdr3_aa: CAWSRASGYTF
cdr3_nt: TGTGCCTGGAGTAGGGCATCTGGCTACACCTTC

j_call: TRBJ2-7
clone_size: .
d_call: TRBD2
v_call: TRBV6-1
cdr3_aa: CASSRLAGAPYEQYF
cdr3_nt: TGTGCCAGCAGCCGCTTGGCGGGAGCTCCCTACGAGCAGTACTTC

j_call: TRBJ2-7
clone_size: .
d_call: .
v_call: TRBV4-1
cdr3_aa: CASSQVGTRYEQYF
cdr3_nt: TGCGCCAGCAGCCAAGTCGGGACTCGCTACGAGCAGTACTTC

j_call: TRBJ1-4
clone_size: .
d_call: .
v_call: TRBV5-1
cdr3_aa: CASSLVTGVNEKLFF
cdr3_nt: TGCGCCAGCAGCTTGGTGACCGGGGTCAATGAAAAACTGTTTTTT

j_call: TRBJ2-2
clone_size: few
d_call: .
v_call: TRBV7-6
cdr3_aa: CASSRTANTGELFF
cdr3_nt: TGTGCCAGCAGCCGGACAGCGAACACCGGGGAGCTGTTTTTT

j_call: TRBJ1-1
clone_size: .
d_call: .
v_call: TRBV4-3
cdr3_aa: CASSQDTYLQNTEAFF
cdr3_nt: TGCGCCAGCAGCCAAGATACTTACCTCCAGAACACTGAAGCTTTCTTT

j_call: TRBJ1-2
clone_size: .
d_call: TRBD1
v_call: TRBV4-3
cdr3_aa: CASSQDRTGYGYTF
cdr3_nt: TGCGCCAGCAGCCAAGACAGGACAGGGTATGGCTACACCTTC